The clone carrying this T cell receptor beta chain was detected many times. The antigen remains unidentified. RNA transcripts were the template for amplifying TCR beta CDR3 regions. During a first-round RT-PCR of the TCR CDR3, the HTBI primer set was used. Using its own MiXCR run on the multiplex PCR reads, TCRdb lists one record per CDR3 protein. The sample lists roughly 110,000 distinct CDR3 sequences; 15% to 20% were seen once. These data belong to a study of T cells in Graves' hyperthyroidism and ophthalmopathy. Uncontrolled infection, other autoimmune disease, pregnancy or lactation led to exclusion. The CDR3 is 16 residues long. Trimming left V 5 bases short and J 5 bases short, with 22 bases between. In germline, CDR1 is MDHEN, CDR2 SYDVKM. Notes on the study in general: Ophthalmopathy onset followed model prediction by a median approximately seven months. Patients with ophthalmopathy were separated from those with stable hyperthyroidism by a 13 V-J model. Most thyroid clonotypes with frequency above 0.001 were detected in blood.

The specimen sequenced was blood. The TCR sequence derives from a woman in her forties or fifties with Graves' hyperthyroidism. The chain carries TRBV28 and TRBJ2-7, with D perhaps TRBD1 or TRBD2 (5 bases each). This CDR3 reads CASSRSRDPPHHEQYF. The DNA of the CDR3 is TGTGCCAGCAGTCGATCCAGGGACCCTCCCCATCACGAGCAGTACTTC.